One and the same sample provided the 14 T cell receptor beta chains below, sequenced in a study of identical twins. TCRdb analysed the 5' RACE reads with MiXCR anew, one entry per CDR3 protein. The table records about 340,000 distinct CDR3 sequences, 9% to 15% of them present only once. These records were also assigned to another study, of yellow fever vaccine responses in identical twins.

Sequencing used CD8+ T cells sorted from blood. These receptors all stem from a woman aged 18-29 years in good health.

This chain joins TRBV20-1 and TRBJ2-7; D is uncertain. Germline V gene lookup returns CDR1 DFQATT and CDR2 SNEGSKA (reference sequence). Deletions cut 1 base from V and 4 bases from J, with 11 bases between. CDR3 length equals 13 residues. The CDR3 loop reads CSARGPFLYEQYF. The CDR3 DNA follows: TGCAGTGCTAGAGGTCCCTTCCTTTACGAGCAGTACTTC.

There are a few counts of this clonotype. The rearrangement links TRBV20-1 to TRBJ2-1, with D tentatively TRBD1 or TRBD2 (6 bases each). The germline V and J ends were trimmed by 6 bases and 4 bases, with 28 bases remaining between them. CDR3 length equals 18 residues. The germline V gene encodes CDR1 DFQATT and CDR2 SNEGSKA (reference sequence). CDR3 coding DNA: TGCAGTGCGCCGAGGGGGGTCGACCGACCAGCGAAGTACAATGAGCAGTTCTTC. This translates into CSAPRGVDRPAKYNEQFF.

The CDR3, as DNA: TGTGCCAGCAGTTCCGGCCCGGACAGACTCTCCTACGAGCAGTACTTC. This encodes CASSSGPDRLSYEQYF. V and J are TRBV6-5 and TRBJ2-7, with D perhaps TRBD1 (6 bases). Trimming removed 4 bases from V and 0 bases from J, with 16 bases in between. Germline CDR1 and CDR2: MNHEY and SVGAGI. This CDR3 is 16 amino acids long.

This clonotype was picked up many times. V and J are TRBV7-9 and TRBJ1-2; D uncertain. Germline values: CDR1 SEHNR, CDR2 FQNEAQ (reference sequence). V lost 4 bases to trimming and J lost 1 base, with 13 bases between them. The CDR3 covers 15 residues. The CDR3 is CASSSPESDNYGYTF. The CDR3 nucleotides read TGTGCCAGCAGCTCTCCCGAGTCAGATAACTATGGCTACACCTTC.

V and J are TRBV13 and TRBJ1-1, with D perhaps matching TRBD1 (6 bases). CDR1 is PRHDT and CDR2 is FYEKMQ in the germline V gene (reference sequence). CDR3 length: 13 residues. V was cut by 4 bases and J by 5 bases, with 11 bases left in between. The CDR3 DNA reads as TGTGCCAGCAGCTCCAGGGGTAGGACTGAAGCTTTCTTT. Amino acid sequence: CASSSRGRTEAFF. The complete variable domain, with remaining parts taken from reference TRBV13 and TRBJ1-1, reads AAGVIQSPRHLIKEKRETATLKCYPIPRHDTVYWYQQGPGQDPQFLISFYEKMQSDKGSIPDRFSAQQFSDYHSELNMSSLELGDSALYFCASSSRGRTEAFFGQGTRLTVV.

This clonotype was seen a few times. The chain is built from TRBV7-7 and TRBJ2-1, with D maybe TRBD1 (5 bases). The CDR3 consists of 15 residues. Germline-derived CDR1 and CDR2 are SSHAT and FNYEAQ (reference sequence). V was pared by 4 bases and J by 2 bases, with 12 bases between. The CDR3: CASSSDSNTYNEQFF. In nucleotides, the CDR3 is TGTGCCAGCAGCTCCGACAGCAACACCTACAATGAGCAGTTCTTC.

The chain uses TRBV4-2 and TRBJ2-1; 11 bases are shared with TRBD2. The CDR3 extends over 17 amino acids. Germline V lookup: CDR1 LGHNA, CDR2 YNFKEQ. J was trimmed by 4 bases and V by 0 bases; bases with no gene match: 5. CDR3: CASSQEGSGGGYNEQFF. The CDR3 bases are TGTGCCAGCAGCCAAGAAGGTAGCGGGGGGGGTTACAATGAGCAGTTCTTC.

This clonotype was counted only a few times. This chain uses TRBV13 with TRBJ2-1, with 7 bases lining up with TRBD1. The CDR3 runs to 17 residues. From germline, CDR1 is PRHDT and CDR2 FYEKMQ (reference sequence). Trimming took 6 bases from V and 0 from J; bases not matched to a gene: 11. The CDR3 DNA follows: TGTGCCAGCAGGTCCTTTGAACAGGGGAGCTCCTACAATGAGCAGTTCTTC. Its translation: CASRSFEQGSSYNEQFF.

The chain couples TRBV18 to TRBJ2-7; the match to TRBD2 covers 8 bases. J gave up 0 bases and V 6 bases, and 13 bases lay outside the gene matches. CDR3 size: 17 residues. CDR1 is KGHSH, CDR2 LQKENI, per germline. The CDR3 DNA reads TGTGCCAGCTCGATACGGGGGGGACTGATCTTCTCCTACGAGCAGTACGTC. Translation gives CASSIRGGLIFSYEQYV.

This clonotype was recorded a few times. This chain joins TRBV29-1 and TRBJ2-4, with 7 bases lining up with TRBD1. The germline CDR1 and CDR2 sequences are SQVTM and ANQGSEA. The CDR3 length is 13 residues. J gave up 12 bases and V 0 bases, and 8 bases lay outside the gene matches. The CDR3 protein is CSVEEPNRGGQYF. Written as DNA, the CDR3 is TGCAGCGTTGAAGAACCCAACAGGGGTGGTCAGTACTTC.

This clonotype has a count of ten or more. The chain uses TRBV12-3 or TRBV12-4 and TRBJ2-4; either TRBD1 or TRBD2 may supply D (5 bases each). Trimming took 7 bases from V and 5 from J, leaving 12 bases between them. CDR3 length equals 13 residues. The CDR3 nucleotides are TGTGCCAGCACTTCAGGGACCCAAAACATTCAGTACTTC. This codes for CASTSGTQNIQYF.

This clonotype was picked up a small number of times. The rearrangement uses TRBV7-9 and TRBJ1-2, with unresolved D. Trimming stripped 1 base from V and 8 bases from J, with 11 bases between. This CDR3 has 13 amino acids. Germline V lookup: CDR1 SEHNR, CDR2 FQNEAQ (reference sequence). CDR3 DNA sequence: TGTGCCAGCAGCTTAGGGGTCAGTGGGGGCTACACCTTC. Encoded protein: CASSLGVSGGYTF.

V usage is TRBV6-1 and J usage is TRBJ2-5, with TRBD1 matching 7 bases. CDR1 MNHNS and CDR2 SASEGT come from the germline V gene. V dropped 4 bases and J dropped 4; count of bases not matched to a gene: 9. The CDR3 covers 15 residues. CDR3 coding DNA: TGTGCCAGCAGTGCGGACAGGCCGGGGTTAGAGACCCAGTACTTC. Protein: CASSADRPGLETQYF.

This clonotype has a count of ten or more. In DNA, the CDR3 is TGCAGCGTTGAAGAGTCAGGGGCTGAAGCTTTCTTT. Encoded protein: CSVEESGAEAFF. V and J are TRBV29-1 and TRBJ1-1, with D possibly TRBD1 on 6 matching bases. The CDR3 runs to 12 residues. V was pared by 0 bases and J by 6 bases, with 8 bases between. The V gene's germline CDR1 is SQVTM and CDR2 ANQGSEA. Filled out from reference TRBV29-1 and TRBJ1-1, the complete variable domain reads SAVISQKPSRDICQRGTSLTIQCQVDSQVTMMFWYRQQPGQSLTLIATANQGSEATYESGFVIDKFPISRPNLTFSTLTVSNMSPEDSSIYLCSVEESGAEAFFGQGTRLTVV.